The 12 T cell receptor beta chains below come from one sample, sequenced in a study of T cells in Graves' hyperthyroidism and ophthalmopathy. The TCR beta CDR3 regions underwent amplification using RNA transcripts as the source. HTBI primers were employed in a first-round RT-PCR of the TCR CDR3. Via MiXCR, TCRdb re-called the multiplex PCR reads, giving one row per CDR3 protein. The data hold some 270,000 distinct CDR3 sequences, with about 25% observed a single time. Specimen: blood. These receptor sequences come from a woman aged 40 to 50 with Graves' ophthalmopathy.

This clonotype came up many times. The chain combines TRBV9 with TRBJ2-3, with TRBD2 matching 7 bases. The germline V gene encodes CDR1 SGDLS and CDR2 YYNGEE. The junction had 5 bases not matched to a gene; V was cut back by 0 bases and J by 4 bases. The CDR3 is 15 residues long. The DNA of the CDR3 is TGTGCCAGCAGCGTAGCTTATCTAGCGGCAGATACGCAGTATTTT. This encodes CASSVAYLAADTQYF.

V and J are TRBV12-3 or TRBV12-4 and TRBJ2-5, with D unresolved. The V end was cut by 4 bases, the J end by 4 bases, with 10 bases between. The CDR3 spans 13 residues. CDR3 nucleotides: TGTGCCAGCAGTTCACCTAACCTAGAGACCCAGTACTTC. Amino acid sequence: CASSSPNLETQYF.

This clonotype showed up just a few times. This may stem from a read error, because a much larger clone lies one nucleotide away. The rearrangement links TRBV9 to TRBJ1-1; TRBD1 matches at 7 bases. The CDR3 is made up of 12 amino acids. Unmatched junction bases numbered 4, after V lost 3 bases and J lost 8 bases. From germline, CDR1 is SGDLS and CDR2 YYNGEE. CDR3 amino acids: CASSETGPEAFF. The CDR3 bases are TGTGCCAGCAGCGAGACAGGGCCAGAAGCTTTCTTT.

This sequence joins TRBV6-1 and TRBJ2-7; maybe TRBD1 (5 bases). Germline assignment: CDR1 MNHNS and CDR2 SASEGT. Trimming stripped 0 bases from V and 1 base from J, with 13 bases between. The CDR3 covers 16 residues. CDR3 sequence (DNA): TGTGCCAGCAGTGAAGCGTCAGGGATGTCGTCCTACGAGCAGTACTTC. It yields the protein CASSEASGMSSYEQYF.

A word on this clonotype: A much bigger clone sits one base away, suggesting this may be a read error. The gene calls are TRBV11-2 and TRBJ2-7, with 10 bases identical to TRBD2. Germline CDR1 and CDR2: SGHAT and FQNNGV. This CDR3 region has 15 residues. The CDR3 region has the DNA TGTGGCAGCAGCTGGGCTAGCGGGAGCTCCTACGAGCAGTACTTC. It is translated as CGSSWASGSSYEQYF. The complete variable domain, with remaining parts taken from reference TRBV11-2 and TRBJ2-7, reads EAGVAQSPRYKIIEKRQSVAFWCNPISGHATLYWYQQILGQGPKLLIQFQNNGVVDDSQLPKDRFSAERLKGVDSTLKIQPAKLEDSAVYLCGSSWASGSSYEQYFGPGTRLTVT.

This clonotype was recorded many times. The chain employs TRBV3-1 and TRBJ1-5; the D is unclear. Deletions cut 1 base from V and 0 bases from J, with 4 bases between. Germline V CDR1 and CDR2: LGHDT, YNNKEL (reference sequence). CDR3 length: 14 amino acids. Here the CDR3 DNA reads TGTGCCAGCAGCCAAGCAAATAGCAATCAGCCCCAGCATTTT. This translates into CASSQANSNQPQHF.

The table lists this clonotype with many counts. The rearrangement links TRBV12-3 or TRBV12-4 to TRBJ2-7; D gene ambiguous. This CDR3 has 13 amino acids. The V gene lost 1 base and the J gene lost 7 bases, with 11 bases spanning the gap. CDR3 sequence reads: CASSLGTSWEQYF. In DNA form, the CDR3 reads TGTGCCAGCAGTTTAGGGACCTCTTGGGAGCAGTACTTC.

This clonotype has at least ten counts. V gene TRBV28 combines with J gene TRBJ1-1; weak D call: TRBD1 (5 bases). Trimming took off 6 bases at V and 4 bases at J, with 18 bases between the two ends. The CDR3 contains 15 residues. Looked up from germline, CDR1 is MDHEN and CDR2 is SYDVKM. The CDR3 nucleotides read TGTGCCAGCAGACCCCTGACATGGGGGGGCACTGAAGCTTTCTTT. Its protein is CASRPLTWGGTEAFF.

Many counts were recorded for this clonotype. The chain has TRBV19 and TRBJ1-5; 10 bases match TRBD1. This CDR3 is built from 13 residues. Losses at the gene ends were 5 bases for V and 8 bases for J; bases not matched to a gene: 3. Germline V gene sequence: CDR1 LNHDA, CDR2 SQIVND (reference sequence). The CDR3 region has the DNA TGTGCCAGTAGTGGACAGGGGGGAGAGCCCCAGCATTTT. Amino acids: CASSGQGGEPQHF.

This sequence joins TRBV6-1 and TRBJ2-5; TRBD2 matches at 9 bases. This CDR3 contains 18 residues. J gave up 5 bases and V 6 bases, and 19 bases lay outside the gene matches. CDR1 MNHNS and CDR2 SASEGT come from the germline V gene. The CDR3 sequence: CASSFGTSRVGSYETQYF. DNA for the CDR3: TGTGCCAGCAGCTTCGGGACTAGCCGAGTTGGGTCCTATGAGACCCAGTACTTC.

There are many counts of this clonotype. The CDR3 loop is CASRASGRAETQYF. CDR3 DNA: TGCGCCAGCAGAGCTAGCGGGAGGGCAGAGACCCAGTACTTC. This chain links TRBV10-2 with TRBJ2-5, with 12 positions matching TRBD2. V was clipped by 6 bases and J by 4 bases; unmatched bases: 3. This CDR3 has 14 amino acids. Germline-derived CDR1 and CDR2 are WSHSY and SAAADI.

The table lists this clonotype with a few counts. V and J are TRBV6-5 and TRBJ2-5, with D uncertain. Germline CDR1 and CDR2: MNHEY and SVGAGI. With 2 bases removed from V and 4 bases from J, the gap between germline ends came to 8 bases. The CDR3 extends over 13 amino acids. The CDR3 coding sequence is TGTGCCAGCAGTTACAAGGAGACAGAGACCCAGTACTTC. It is translated as CASSYKETETQYF.